The clone carrying this TCR beta chain was recorded at least ten times. This record belongs to a study of T-cell reconstitution after alpha-beta-depleted transplantation in children. V lost 2 bases, J lost 9 bases, and 13 bases lay in between. Germline V gene lookup returns CDR1 LGHDT and CDR2 YNNKEL (reference sequence). The CDR3 extends over 13 amino acids. Preparation of the TCRbeta library was carried out with unique molecular identifiers. One entry per CDR3 protein results from TCRdb running MiXCR on the PCR reads. The data show hundreds of thousands of distinct CDR3 sequences, with under 15% seen just once and approximately 2% held by the top ten.

This specimen consisted of PBMCs, mostly from graft donor cells, obtained 360 days after TCRalphabeta/CD19-depleted stem cell transplant. The J gene is TRBJ2-5, the V gene TRBV3-1; tentative D call: TRBD1 (5 bases). The sequence came from a male patient aged 10 to 17 who had a stem cell transplant for acute myeloid leukemia, so the T cells may come from the graft donor. The CDR3 region is CASSQPTPGPQYF. The CDR3 bases are TGTGCCAGCAGCCAACCTACCCCAGGGCCCCAGTACTTC.